The present T cell receptor beta chain was sequenced within a study of Graves' ophthalmopathy and Graves' hyperthyroidism (dated by TCRdb to the late 2010s). For the study in its entirety: Peripheral blood was collected before any treatment was given, at the time of initial diagnosis. TCR beta repertoire signatures were used to distinguish Graves' ophthalmopathy from Graves' hyperthyroidism and to predict progression to ophthalmopathy. In total, approximately 130 blood samples were TCR-sequenced: 40 to 45 ophthalmopathy, roughly 80 hyperthyroidism and roughly 17 hyperthyroidism-to-ophthalmopathy patients. A discovery set of 100 patients (about 45 ophthalmopathy, 57 stable hyperthyroidism) was enrolled to explore V-J signatures distinguishing ophthalmopathy from hyperthyroidism. The independent validation cohort included approximately 19 hyperthyroidism patients plus 17 patients who later progressed from hyperthyroidism to ophthalmopathy. In about six hyperthyroidism patients, the T-cell repertoires found in thyroid tissue were compared with those found in blood. Following sampling, methimazole starting at 30 mg daily was administered to hyperthyroidism patients, and high-dose intravenous methylprednisolone was administered to ophthalmopathy patients. The 100 discovery patients were randomly split 7:3 into training and test sets. Beyond this particular receptor, the publication reports: Ophthalmopathy was separated from stable hyperthyroidism by the 13-signature model with just under 90% sensitivity and 81% to 83% specificity in cross-validation and with 80%/75% in the test set. In validation, the model predicted ophthalmopathy progression with 70.59% sensitivity and 72.22% specificity; some 13 predicted patients were CT-confirmed with GO in a median of approximately 6.5 months. No statistical method was used to set the sample size in advance, and the investigators knew which group each participant was assigned to. Among expanded thyroid clonotypes with frequency above 0.001, most also showed up in blood, which suggests that blood repertoires may reflect the thyroid immune response.

For repertoire sequencing, TCR beta CDR3 regions were amplified from RNA transcripts. A first-round RT-PCR used HTBI primers with the Qiagen OneStep RT-PCR kit, followed by a second-round multiplex PCR, size selection and purification. Sequencing of the libraries was carried out on an Illumina HiSeq2000 in paired-end mode with 100 bp reads. Regarding the original processing steps: SOAPnuke was used to process the reads, removing any read that contained adapters or uncalled bases, had a mean Phred below 15, or lacked an exact match to the constant primer or identifier. High-quality paired reads were merged with COPE v1.2.5. Clonotypes were defined as unique nucleotide sequences and were aligned to IMGT TRB V, D and J references using MiTCR v1.1. Only V-J combinations with frequency above 0.0001 were analysed, covering 99.2% of repertoires. For each V-J combination, a TCR clonal expansion and chaos score was defined as F50 clonal expansion divided by the chaos observed in the TCRdist matrix. Features were reduced by Welch's t-statistics and random forest to over ten V-J combinations, which fed a naive Bayes classifier. The Morisita-Horn index was used to measure how similar the thyroid and blood repertoires were. In TCRdb, the public reads were trimmed at Q25 with fastp and aligned with MiXCR, with productive beta chains retained. Rows are unified per CDR3 protein, each entry keeping the most common DNA and genes. The V and J calls come from TCRdb's annotation, not from the publication. The sample has about 160,000 distinct CDR3 sequences on record, 30% to 45% of them singletons. The ten largest account for under 7% of the sample.

Looking up the germline V gene yields CDR1 MNHEY and CDR2 SVGAGI. The cysteine opens and the phenylalanine closes a CDR3 of 15 amino acids. This entry keeps only the CDR3 DNA: 45 bases, framed from base 1. V is shortened by 5 bases, J by 2 bases, and the region joining them spans 13 bases. Ophthalmopathy patients had moderately to severely active disease, Clinical Activity Score of at least 3, NOSPECS grade of at least 4, and disease duration under 3 months. Anyone with other autoimmune diseases, uncontrolled infections, pregnancy or lactation was excluded from the study. Diagnosis was based on clinical symptoms, serum thyroxine, TRAb, thyroid ultrasound and orbital computed tomography. Using Ficoll-Paque density gradient centrifugation, PBMCs were isolated from less than 11 ml of fresh peripheral blood. Total RNA was extracted with Trizol reagent and quality-checked on an Agilent 2100 Bioanalyzer.

This clonotype was observed at least ten times. The target of this receptor is not known. Base-call qualities are not available, and no considerably larger clone is one nucleotide away. The chain is encoded by TRBV6-5 joined to TRBJ1-3, with a weak D call of TRBD1 (6 bases match). Input material: peripheral blood. This TCR was sampled from a woman aged 40 to 49 with Graves' ophthalmopathy. Donor details come from another sample of the same person, matched by shared clones. The CDR3 reads as follows: CASSTRRGPGNTIYF. The DNA is TGTGCCAGCAGTACTAGACGGGGGCCTGGAAACACCATATATTTT.